This T cell receptor (beta chain) appears in the sequencing data of a study of blood T cell repertoires in COVID-19. Study information: COVID-19 samples collected from the United States, Italy and Spain covered acute and convalescent phases. Sources were T cells, B-cell-depleted T cells, or PBMCs; the material itself was cDNA or gDNA.

In the authors' methods: The assay estimated nucleated cells by amplifying reference gene primers. Here immunoSEQ multiplex PCR was the method, and the copy in TCRdb shows in-frame clones only, minus some. The DNA gave D and trimming, while V, J and clone size come from that table. The sample has around 190,000 clones, 82% seen once; the top ten hold 7.8%. Seattle cases were enrolled at active infection and followed longitudinally. This CDR3 has 15 amino acids. CDR1 and CDR2 (germline): SEHNR, FQNEAQ (reference sequence). With 5 bases clipped from V and 10 bases from J, the junction kept 12 bases outside the gene matches.

The receptor comes from a woman aged 55-70 years with COVID-19, enrolled during active disease. Sequenced material: peripheral blood. The chain employs TRBV7-9 and TRBJ1-4; 8 nucleotides match TRBD1. CDR3 loop: CASSPEGQVIGKLFF. Written as DNA, the CDR3 is TGTGCCAGCAGCCCCGAGGGACAGGTTATAGGAAAACTGTTTTTT.